One sample yielded the 12 T cell receptor beta chains listed below, sequenced in a study of blood T cell repertoires in COVID-19. Measured with immunoSEQ multiplex PCR; TCRdb has only the in-frame clones, and not every one. The sample includes about 88,000 clones, 72% of them seen just once. The sample taken for sequencing was peripheral blood. These receptors all stem from a woman aged 60-75 years in a cohort sampled during active or convalescent COVID-19.

This chain uses TRBV3-1 (or the pseudogene TRBV3-2) with TRBJ2-4; 9 nucleotides align to TRBD1. Germline CDR1 reads LGHDT; CDR2 reads YNNKEL (reference sequence). V lost 4 bases to trimming and J lost 6 bases; unmatched junction nucleotides: 4. CDR3 length: 14 residues. In nucleotides, the CDR3 is TGTGCCAGCAGCCTCGGGACAGGGAGAAACATTCAGTACTTC. Translating it yields CASSLGTGRNIQYF.

This clone was found a few times. The chain couples TRBV5-1 to TRBJ1-5; no clear D gene. This CDR3 spans 14 amino acids. V gave up 0 bases and J gave up 4 bases, with 8 bases separating them. Germline V lookup: CDR1 SGHRS, CDR2 YFSETQ. CDR3 residues: CASSLGVANQPQHF. DNA of the CDR3: TGCGCCAGCAGCTTGGGGGTAGCGAATCAGCCCCAGCATTTT.

The V call is TRBV3-1 (or the pseudogene TRBV3-2), the J call TRBJ2-5, with D possibly matching TRBD1 (5 bases). This CDR3 has 19 residues. Germline lookup yields CDR1 LGHDT and CDR2 YNNKEL (reference sequence). With 1 base removed from V and 7 bases from J, the gap between germline ends came to 28 bases. CDR3 bases: TGTGCCAGCAGCCAAGTTCCCAAGTTTCTGGGGCCATGGGCAACGACCCAGTACTTC. Its translation is CASSQVPKFLGPWATTQYF.

The chain links TRBV3-1 (or the pseudogene TRBV3-2) to TRBJ2-1, with D possibly TRBD1 on 6 matching bases. Germline lookup yields CDR1 LGHDT and CDR2 YNNKEL (reference sequence). This CDR3 contains 16 residues. Trimming cost V 1 base and J 4 bases, with 14 bases left between them. CDR3 nucleotide sequence: TGTGCCAGCAGCCAAGTGGGGGCACGCCAATACAATGAGCAGTTCTTC. It codes for CASSQVGARQYNEQFF.

There are a few counts of this clone. The rearrangement links TRBV2 to TRBJ2-6; D possibly corresponds to TRBD1 (6 bases). There are 18 residues in the CDR3. Germline assignment: CDR1 SNHLY and CDR2 FYNNEI. V lost 6 bases and J 0 bases, leaving 18 bases between the germline ends. The CDR3 region is CASSKDRRSFSGANVLTF. DNA for the CDR3: TGTGCCAGCAGCAAGGACAGAAGGAGTTTCTCTGGGGCCAACGTCCTGACTTTC.

Only a few counts were recorded for this clone. The chain recombines TRBV30 with TRBJ2-2, with D perhaps matching TRBD1 (6 bases). The CDR3 runs 11 residues. Trimming pared 8 bases from V and 5 bases from J, leaving 9 bases between. The germline V gene encodes CDR1 GTSNPN and CDR2 SVGIG (reference sequence). The CDR3 coding sequence is TGTGCCGGCAGGGGAACCGGGGAGCTGTTTTTT. It encodes CAGRGTGELFF.

This clone has only a few counts. The chain joins TRBV11-3 to TRBJ2-7; 9 bases line up with TRBD2. Germline loops: CDR1 SGHNT, CDR2 YENEEA. With 3 bases clipped from V and 7 bases from J, the junction kept 4 bases outside the gene matches. The CDR3 spans 13 residues. CDR3 residues: CASSFNSGGEQYF. Here the CDR3 DNA reads TGTGCCAGCAGCTTCAATAGCGGGGGTGAGCAGTACTTC.

The V call is TRBV7-2, the J call TRBJ2-7, with 11 bases lining up with TRBD2. V lost 5 bases to trimming and J lost 2 bases; unmatched junction nucleotides: 11. The CDR3 is made up of 17 amino acids. Germline lookup yields CDR1 SGHTA and CDR2 FQGNSA. The CDR3 sequence: CASSTAPSGGSTYEQYF. CDR3 sequence (DNA): TGTGCCAGCAGCACAGCCCCTAGCGGGGGGTCGACCTACGAGCAGTACTTC.

This clone was detected once. The genes are TRBV30 and TRBJ2-3, with 14 bases fitting TRBD2. The CDR3 sequence is 16 residues long. The trim removed 4 bases at V and 2 bases at J, leaving 5 bases unmatched. Germline V gene data show CDR1 as GTSNPN and CDR2 as SVGIG (reference sequence). CDR3 residues: CAWTEGLAGDTDTQYF. The CDR3 DNA follows: TGTGCCTGGACCGAGGGACTAGCGGGGGACACAGATACGCAGTATTTT.

This sequence joins TRBV27 and TRBJ1-4; D possibly corresponds to TRBD1 (5 bases). There are 15 residues in the CDR3. V gave up 5 bases and J gave up 5 bases, with 15 bases separating them. Germline V gives CDR1 MNHEY, CDR2 SMNVEV (reference sequence). The CDR3 DNA reads TGTGCCAGCAGTACTTACAGGACCTTAAATGAAAAACTGTTTTTT. Residues: CASSTYRTLNEKLFF.

The table lists this clone with many counts. The CDR3 DNA reads TGCAGCGGCCGATGGGGGGTATACAATGAGCAGTTCTTC. Encoded protein: CSGRWGVYNEQFF. This sequence joins TRBV29-1 and TRBJ2-1; D might be TRBD2 (6 bases). The germline V gene encodes CDR1 SQVTM and CDR2 ANQGSEA. V was pared by 7 bases and J by 4 bases, with 14 bases between. This CDR3 has 13 amino acids.

This clone was counted a few times. The V gene is TRBV19, the J gene TRBJ2-2; 7 positions agree with TRBD1. The germline CDR1 and CDR2 sequences are LNHDA and SQIVND (reference sequence). V dropped 4 bases and J dropped 7; count of bases not matched to a gene: 9. CDR3 length: 15 residues. CDR3 sequence: CASSRGTATIGELFF. The CDR3 DNA sequence: TGTGCCAGTAGTAGGGGGACAGCTACCATCGGGGAGCTGTTTTTT.